Shown below are 20 T cell receptor beta chains from a single sample sequenced in a study of chemoradiotherapy in HPV16-positive cancers. Only in-frame clones appear in the TCRdb table, and some are missing; sequencing was by immunoSEQ multiplex PCR. Counted here are tens of thousands of clones, about 89% occurring once; the ten biggest clones make up about 3.4%. The sequenced sample was blood, obtained from a patient who underwent chemoradiotherapy. These receptors originate from a human donor with HPV-associated anogenital cancer.

This chain joins TRBV25-1 and TRBJ2-2, with a weak D call TRBD1 (6 bases). Germline V gene lookup returns CDR1 MGHDK and CDR2 SYGVNS. With 6 bases removed from V and 7 bases from J, the gap between germline ends came to 18 bases. There are 15 residues in the CDR3. The CDR3 region is CASSKLTGKDGELFF. CDR3 bases: TGTGCCAGCAGCAAGCTTACAGGGAAGGACGGGGAGCTGTTTTTT.

V usage is TRBV7-2 and J usage is TRBJ1-2; 7 bases match TRBD1. Germline lookup yields CDR1 SGHTA and CDR2 FQGNSA. This CDR3 is 14 amino acids long. Losses at the gene ends were 2 bases for V and 4 bases for J; bases not matched to a gene: 4. DNA for the CDR3: TGTGCCAGCAGCTTACAGTCAGGGGGCTATGGCTACACCTTC. Translating gives CASSLQSGGYGYTF.

The rearrangement joins TRBV7-3 to TRBJ1-1; TRBD1 might be the D (6 bases). Per the germline V gene, CDR1 is SGHTA and CDR2 is FQGTGA. The V gene lost 3 bases and the J gene lost 4 bases, with 18 bases spanning the gap. The CDR3 contains 16 residues. Here the CDR3 reads CASSFLGGTGSTEAFF. The CDR3 nucleotides are TGTGCCAGCAGCTTTCTAGGGGGAACAGGCAGCACTGAAGCTTTCTTT.

The chain recombines TRBV11-2 with TRBJ2-1; TRBD1 aligns across 8 bases. The CDR3 sequence is 15 residues long. The trim removed 5 bases at V and 6 bases at J, leaving 9 bases unmatched. Germline V gene data show CDR1 as SGHAT and CDR2 as FQNNGV. CDR3 in amino acids: CASSKTGAWGNEQFF. CDR3 in DNA: TGTGCCAGCAGCAAGACAGGGGCGTGGGGCAATGAGCAGTTCTTC. The entire variable domain, with the rest obtained from reference TRBV11-2 and TRBJ2-1, is as follows: EAGVAQSPRYKIIEKRQSVAFWCNPISGHATLYWYQQILGQGPKLLIQFQNNGVVDDSQLPKDRFSAERLKGVDSTLKIQPAKLEDSAVYLCASSKTGAWGNEQFFGPGTRLTVL.

This sequence joins TRBV15 and TRBJ2-2; TRBD1 aligns across 7 bases. The junction had 5 bases not matched to a gene; V was cut back by 1 base and J by 3 bases. The CDR3 runs to 16 residues. CDR1 and CDR2 from the germline V gene are LNHNV and YYDKDF (reference sequence). CDR3 sequence: CATSRGRQGDTGELFF. In DNA, the CDR3 is TGTGCCACCAGCAGAGGTCGACAGGGAGACACCGGGGAGCTGTTTTTT.

This clone was picked up a small number of times. The J gene is TRBJ2-4, the V gene TRBV19, with a weak D call TRBD1 (6 bases). V was pared by 7 bases and J by 7 bases, with 11 bases between. Germline CDR1 LNHDA, CDR2 SQIVND (reference sequence). The CDR3 length is 12 residues. In DNA, the CDR3 is TGTGCCAGTACCCTAACAGGGAACATTCAGTACTTC. Translating it yields CASTLTGNIQYF.

The rearrangement joins TRBV4-3 to TRBJ2-7; D gene ambiguous. The CDR3 runs 13 residues. CDR1 is LGHNA and CDR2 is YSLEER in the germline V gene. V was cut by 0 bases and J by 2 bases, with 5 bases left in between. This CDR3 is CASSQETTYEQYF. The CDR3 DNA follows: TGCGCCAGCAGCCAAGAAACTACCTACGAGCAGTACTTC.

The chain joins TRBV18 to TRBJ2-5; D unclear. Trimming took off 3 bases at V and 3 bases at J, with 5 bases between the two ends. Germline values: CDR1 KGHSH, CDR2 LQKENI. The CDR3 consists of 12 residues. CDR3 sequence (DNA): TGTGCCAGCTCACCCTCCGAAGAGACCCAGTACTTC. Translated: CASSPSEETQYF.

This sequence joins TRBV6-5 and TRBJ2-3; TRBD2 aligns across 7 bases. Per germline, CDR1 MNHEY and CDR2 SVGAGI. The CDR3 runs 14 residues. V gave up 5 bases and J gave up 5 bases; unmatched junction bases: 7. The CDR3 spells CASSEGGAVDTQYF. The CDR3 DNA is TGTGCCAGCAGTGAGGGAGGGGCCGTAGATACGCAGTATTTT.

To note about this clone: The same CDR3 is also encoded by other DNA sequences in this sample. The gene calls are TRBV2 and TRBJ2-2, with D possibly being TRBD1 (5 bases). The CDR3 is 13 amino acids. Trimming removed 6 bases from V and 7 bases from J, with 12 bases in between. Germline V gives CDR1 SNHLY, CDR2 FYNNEI. The chain's CDR3 is CASRKQGVGELFF. CDR3 coding DNA: TGTGCCAGCAGAAAGCAGGGTGTCGGGGAGCTGTTTTTT.

The table lists this clone with a count of one. The chain links TRBV18 to TRBJ1-5, with 7 bases that match TRBD1. The CDR3 contains 16 residues. The germline V gene has CDR1 KGHSH and CDR2 LQKENI. J was trimmed by 3 bases and V by 3 bases; bases with no gene match: 8. The CDR3 sequence is CASSPSSRGNNQPQHF. The CDR3 coding sequence is TGTGCCAGCTCACCGTCAAGCAGGGGGAACAATCAGCCCCAGCATTTT.

The chain is built from TRBV7-9 and TRBJ2-1; 7 bases agree with TRBD2. From germline, CDR1 is SEHNR and CDR2 FQNEAQ (reference sequence). The CDR3 contains 14 residues. With 3 bases clipped from V and 6 bases from J, the junction kept 5 bases outside the gene matches. The CDR3 DNA sequence: TGTGCCAGCAGCTTGGGCGGGAGCCTCAATGAGCAGTTCTTC. This encodes CASSLGGSLNEQFF.

This chain links TRBV12-5 with TRBJ2-7, with 8 nucleotides matching TRBD1. The CDR3 consists of 14 residues. V trimming: 5 bases; J trimming: 4 bases; junction bases outside the gene matches: 7. Germline V gene sequence: CDR1 LGHNT, CDR2 FRNRAP. The CDR3 loop reads CASGPGQGKYEQYF. In DNA, the CDR3 is TGTGCTAGTGGTCCCGGACAGGGAAAGTACGAGCAGTACTTC.

V and J are TRBV10-3 and TRBJ1-4; D unclear. Per germline, CDR1 ENHRY and CDR2 SYGVKD. V was cut by 3 bases and J by 8 bases, with 19 bases left in between. The CDR3 contains 16 residues. The CDR3 DNA reads as TGTGCCATCAGTGATCCCGGGCCCGGGCGGGGAGAAAAACTGTTTTTT. Residues: CAISDPGPGRGEKLFF.

The V and J genes are TRBV4-1 and TRBJ2-5, with a tentative D call TRBD1 (5 bases). V lost 1 base and J 1 base, leaving 10 bases between the germline ends. This CDR3 is built from 15 residues. The germline V gene encodes CDR1 MGHRA and CDR2 YSYEKL. CDR3 bases: TGCGCCAGCAGCCAAGTAACCACAGGCCAAGAGACCCAGTACTTC. Its translation: CASSQVTTGQETQYF.

The count of this clone is one. The genes are TRBV7-8 and TRBJ2-5, with a possible D match to TRBD2 (6 bases). The J call may be incorrect, as the DNA end agrees better with TRBJ2-7. The CDR3 extends over 18 amino acids. From germline, CDR1 is SGHVS and CDR2 FQNEAQ. DNA for the CDR3: TGTGCCAGCAGCTTAGATTTAGGCGGGGCGCAGAGACCCTACGAGCAGTACTTC. It is translated as CASSLDLGGAQRPYEQYF.

The J gene is TRBJ2-5, the V gene TRBV7-3, with D possibly being TRBD1 (8 bases). V lost 5 bases and J 2 bases, leaving 15 bases between the germline ends. This CDR3 contains 15 residues. The V gene's germline CDR1 is SGHTA and CDR2 FQGTGA. The CDR3 nucleotides read TGTGCCAGCAGCCGAGGACAGGGAGGGCAAGAGACCCAGTACTTC. It encodes CASSRGQGGQETQYF.

The rearrangement links TRBV4-3 to TRBJ1-5; D gene ambiguous. Trimming removed 0 bases at V and 2 bases at J, with 14 bases between. This CDR3 is built from 17 residues. Per the germline V gene, CDR1 is LGHNA and CDR2 is YSLEER. The CDR3 region is CASSQDRGGGGNQPQHF. The DNA for the CDR3 is TGCGCCAGCAGCCAAGATCGGGGTGGCGGGGGCAATCAGCCCCAGCATTTT.

The chain joins TRBV5-6 to TRBJ1-2; 8 nucleotides agree with TRBD1. The CDR3 is 15 amino acids. V trimming: 4 bases; J trimming: 2 bases; junction bases outside the gene matches: 7. CDR1 and CDR2 (germline): SGHDT, YYEEEE. CDR3 region: CASSPGQGTNYGYTF. The DNA for the CDR3 is TGTGCCAGCAGCCCCGGACAGGGAACAAACTATGGCTACACCTTC. The variable domain in full, with the rest retrieved from reference TRBV5-6 and TRBJ1-2, is DAGVTQSPTHLIKTRGQQVTLRCSPKSGHDTVSWYQQALGQGPQFIFQYYEEEERQRGNFPDRFSGHQFPNYSSELNVNALLLGDSALYLCASSPGQGTNYGYTFGSGTRLTVV.

The V gene is TRBV7-2, the J gene TRBJ1-4, with D hard to call. V was clipped by 4 bases and J by 7 bases, with 13 bases between them. Germline-derived CDR1 and CDR2 are SGHTA and FQGNSA. The CDR3 extends over 14 amino acids. DNA of the CDR3: TGTGCCAGCAGCTCCCGGGCCGAGGGTGAAAAACTGTTTTTT. This codes for CASSSRAEGEKLFF.